The 12 T cell receptor beta chains listed next were all sequenced from one sample in a study of neurological immune-mediated disorders. TCRdb re-called the 5' RACE reads through MiXCR, storing one row per CDR3 protein. The sample consists of more than 45,000 distinct CDR3 sequences, roughly 4.3% of them appearing once. Sequenced sample: PBMCs. The receptors here all came from a man between 45 and 60 years old with multiple sclerosis.

The chain employs TRBV25-1 and TRBJ2-3, with 8 bases that match TRBD2. Germline V lookup: CDR1 MGHDK, CDR2 SYGVNS. With 2 bases clipped from V and 4 bases from J, the junction kept 8 bases outside the gene matches. This CDR3 is 16 amino acids long. Here the CDR3 DNA reads TGTGCCAGCAGTGAACGGGTAGCGGGGATGTCAGATACGCAGTATTTT. This sequence encodes CASSERVAGMSDTQYF.

This clonotype has at least ten counts. This rearrangement joins TRBV5-1 to TRBJ2-1; 12 bases line up with TRBD2. The ends lost 4 bases at V and 9 bases at J; junction bases unmatched: 8. The CDR3 totals 15 residues. The germline V gene has CDR1 SGHRS and CDR2 YFSETQ. CDR3 coding DNA: TGCGCCAGCAGCCCGACTAGCGGGAGAGGGGGTGAGCAGTTCTTC. This translates into CASSPTSGRGGEQFF.

This clonotype was seen ten or more times. V gene TRBV6-5 combines with J gene TRBJ1-6, with D possibly TRBD1 on 5 matching bases. CDR3 length: 13 amino acids. Germline values: CDR1 MNHEY, CDR2 SVGAGI. The V gene lost 5 bases and the J gene lost 13 bases, with 15 bases spanning the gap. Written as DNA, the CDR3 is TGTGCCAGCAGTCGCGGGGGGGAGAGGCCCCTCCACTTT. Amino acids: CASSRGGERPLHF.

This clonotype occurred many times. The chain couples TRBV3-1 to TRBJ2-1, with D possibly matching TRBD1 (6 bases). CDR1 LGHDT and CDR2 YNNKEL come from the germline V gene (reference sequence). The CDR3 extends over 16 amino acids. V was clipped by 5 bases and J by 8 bases, with 22 bases between them. The CDR3 DNA reads TGTGCCAGCAGCGCACAGGGTTCCCCCTTGCCTCATGAGCAGTTCTTC. It translates to CASSAQGSPLPHEQFF.

The table lists this clonotype with a few counts. This clone may be a read error of a much larger clone one base away. This chain connects TRBV7-9 to TRBJ2-7; unclear D gene. The V gene's germline CDR1 is SEHNR and CDR2 FQNEAQ (reference sequence). The CDR3 extends over 14 amino acids. V lost 6 bases to trimming and J lost 7 bases, with 19 bases between them. The CDR3: CASRNLLSQEEQYF. CDR3 DNA: TGTGCCAGCAGAAATCTCCTTAGTCAGGAAGAGCAGTACTTC.

To note about this clonotype: The conserved phenylalanine or tryptophan normally closing the CDR3 is absent here, so this likely arose from a read error. This chain connects TRBV3-1 to TRBJ2-1, with 10 bases aligning to TRBD1. The germline V gene encodes CDR1 LGHDT and CDR2 YNNKEL (reference sequence). The CDR3 extends over 17 amino acids. Trimming took 2 bases from V and 0 from J; bases not matched to a gene: 4. This CDR3 reads CASSQIRTGGSYNEQFN. The CDR3 DNA is TGTGCCAGCAGCCAAATCAGGACAGGGGGCTCCTACAATGAGCAGTTCAAC.

This clonotype has at least ten counts. The chain joins TRBV14 to TRBJ1-4; D ambiguous. The V gene lost 1 base and the J gene lost 3 bases, with 9 bases spanning the gap. Germline V gene lookup returns CDR1 SGHDN and CDR2 FVKESK. The CDR3 has 15 residues. The CDR3 coding sequence is TGTGCCAGCAGCCAAGGTCCAGATTCTAATGAAAAACTGTTTTTT. Translation: CASSQGPDSNEKLFF.

This clonotype has a count of ten or more. V and J are TRBV5-1 and TRBJ2-3; 10 bases are a match to TRBD2. Trimming removed 0 bases from V and 3 bases from J; junction bases left unmatched: 1. Germline CDR1 reads SGHRS; CDR2 reads YFSETQ. There are 15 residues in the CDR3. The DNA for the CDR3 is TGCGCCAGCAGCTTGGCTAGCGGGGGAACAGATACGCAGTATTTT. Amino acid sequence: CASSLASGGTDTQYF.

The chain couples TRBV5-1 to TRBJ2-7; D remains ambiguous. Germline loops: CDR1 SGHRS, CDR2 YFSETQ. Trimming removed 0 bases at V and 7 bases at J, with 11 bases between. The CDR3 contains 13 residues. The CDR3: CASSLEGSPEQYF. The CDR3, as DNA: TGCGCCAGCAGCTTGGAGGGCAGCCCAGAGCAGTACTTC.

At least ten counts were recorded for this clonotype. This chain joins TRBV27 and TRBJ2-5, with 7 positions matching TRBD2. The germline gives CDR1 MNHEY, CDR2 SMNVEV (reference sequence). V gave up 3 bases and J gave up 2 bases; unmatched junction bases: 3. The CDR3 consists of 14 residues. The CDR3, as DNA: TGTGCCAGCAGTTTGAGGGGAGGGCAAGAGACCCAGTACTTC. It codes for CASSLRGGQETQYF.

This clonotype was seen a few times. CDR3 residues: CSAGQGDYEQYF. The CDR3 DNA is TGCAGTGCTGGACAGGGGGACTACGAGCAGTACTTC. The chain carries TRBV20-1 and TRBJ2-7; 10 bases fit TRBD1. V was clipped by 5 bases and J by 3 bases; unmatched bases: 1. CDR1 is DFQATT and CDR2 is SNEGSKA in the germline V gene (reference sequence). This CDR3 is built from 12 residues.

This clonotype came up many times. The chain employs TRBV13 and TRBJ2-1; D is uncertain. CDR1 is PRHDT, CDR2 FYEKMQ, per germline (reference sequence). V lost 0 bases to trimming and J lost 1 base, with 7 bases between them. The CDR3 loop spans 15 amino acids. The CDR3 region has the DNA TGTGCCAGCAGCTTAGGAGGAAAGTCCTACAATGAGCAGTTCTTC. Its translation is CASSLGGKSYNEQFF.